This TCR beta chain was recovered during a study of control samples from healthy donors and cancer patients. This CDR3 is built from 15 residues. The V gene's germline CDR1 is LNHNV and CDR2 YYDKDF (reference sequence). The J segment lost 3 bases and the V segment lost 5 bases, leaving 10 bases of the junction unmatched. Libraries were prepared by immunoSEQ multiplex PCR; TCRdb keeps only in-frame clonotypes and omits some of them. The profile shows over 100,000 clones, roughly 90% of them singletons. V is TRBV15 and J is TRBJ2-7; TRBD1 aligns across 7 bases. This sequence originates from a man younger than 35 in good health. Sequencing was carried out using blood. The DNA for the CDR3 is TGTGCCACCAGCCCCTCCGCCACAGGGGACTACGAGCAGTACTTC. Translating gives CATSPSATGDYEQYF.